This T cell receptor beta chain was retrieved from a study of shared clonotypes between healthy human individuals. Study-wide findings and caveats: Relative to their counterparts shared across all four donors, non-shared clonotypes exhibited diminished generation probabilities.

The naive CD8 fraction comprised CD45RO-negative cells positively selected for CCR7 and excluded terminally differentiated effector memory CD45RA+ cells. Note on this clone: The target antigen is unknown.

The method was immunoSEQ multiplex PCR; TCRdb's version includes in-frame clones alone and lacks a portion of them. The sample shows hundreds of thousands of clones, 85% to 95% of them seen only once. Germline V gene data show CDR1 as MNHEY and CDR2 as SMNVEV (reference sequence). The CDR3 length is 18 residues. With V trimmed by 9 bases and J by 8 bases, 21 bases remained unmatched. The sample consisted of naive CD8+ T cells sorted from blood. This sequence was found in a woman aged 25 to 39 in good health. This chain links TRBV27 with TRBJ2-1, with 11 bases fitting TRBD2. The CDR3, as DNA: TGTGCCAGTCGCGCCGAAACGGGACTAGCGGCGTACGGGCATGAGCAGTTCTTC. Translation gives CASRAETGLAAYGHEQFF.